The next 10 T cell receptor beta chains were all read from a single sample in a study of response to subunit inactivated influenza vaccine. MiXCR, run by TCRdb on the RT-PCR reads, gives a single entry per CDR3 protein. The repertoire holds hundreds of thousands of distinct CDR3 sequences, 14% seen once, with less than 9% in the top ten. Here the sequenced sample was PBMCs from blood, taken less than 15 days before vaccination. All receptors come from a man between 50 and 59 years old who received an inactivated influenza vaccine.

The table lists this clonotype with a few counts. The rearrangement joins TRBV11-2 to TRBJ2-3; D remains ambiguous. The V end lost 5 bases, the J end lost 2 bases, and 20 bases lay between the germline ends. This CDR3 region has 17 residues. Per germline, CDR1 SGHAT and CDR2 FQNNGV. DNA for the CDR3: TGTGCCAGCAGCGGAGATCCTGGCTGGGTCTACACAGATACGCAGTATTTT. This sequence encodes CASSGDPGWVYTDTQYF.

A few counts support this clonotype. The rearrangement uses TRBV12-3 or TRBV12-4 and TRBJ1-2, with a possible D match to TRBD1 (6 bases). The CDR3 extends over 17 amino acids. V gave up 3 bases and J gave up 1 base, with 18 bases separating them. CDR3 DNA: TGTGCCAGCAGTTTGAACAGGGACCTTTGGAGTAACTATGGCTACACCTTC. Residues: CASSLNRDLWSNYGYTF.

This clonotype was counted at least ten times. The chain joins TRBV12-3 or TRBV12-4 to TRBJ1-2; D is ambiguous. Trimming pared 6 bases from V and 8 bases from J, leaving 16 bases between. The CDR3 runs to 13 residues. The CDR3 nucleotides read TGTGCCAGCAGCCCCATTGGGCGATCCGGCTACACCTTC. Translation gives CASSPIGRSGYTF.

This clonotype was detected a few times. The V and J genes are TRBV20-1 and TRBJ1-2; maybe TRBD1 (5 bases). This CDR3 region has 13 residues. The ends were cut back, 6 bases at V and 2 bases at J, with 13 bases in the middle. Germline loops: CDR1 DFQATT, CDR2 SNEGSKA (reference sequence). The CDR3 region is CSARQNLNYGYTF. CDR3 coding DNA: TGCAGTGCCAGACAGAACCTCAACTATGGCTACACCTTC.

Comments on this clonotype: A much bigger clone sits one base away, suggesting this may be a read error. The conserved phenylalanine or tryptophan is not found at the CDR3 terminus, so this likely reflects a read error. V is TRBV28 and J is TRBJ2-4, with 7 positions matching TRBD1. The germline V gene encodes CDR1 MDHEN and CDR2 SYDVKM. The V and J ends lost 3 bases and 3 bases, in that order; junction bases with no gene match: 8. CDR3 size: 16 residues. The CDR3 sequence is CASSFSGQVDKNIQYL. CDR3 nucleotide sequence: TGTGCCAGCAGTTTCTCAGGACAGGTCGACAAAAACATTCAGTACTTA.

V and J are TRBV15 and TRBJ2-7; maybe TRBD1 (5 bases). Germline CDR1 is LNHNV and CDR2 is YYDKDF (reference sequence). CDR3 length: 15 amino acids. Between the trimmed V and J ends, which lost 1 base and 4 bases, there was a span of 14 bases. DNA for the CDR3: TGTGCCACCAGCAGAGGGGGCCTATCCGAGTACGAGCAGTACTTC. Amino acids: CATSRGGLSEYEQYF.

This clonotype has only a few counts. V and J are TRBV21-1 and TRBJ2-5; the table's D gene call, TRBD1, was not cross checked with the DNA. TRBV21-1 is a pseudogene locus. The CDR3 has 18 residues. CDR3 protein: CASSTGGSRLSKQETQYF. For the CDR3, the DNA is TGTGCCAGCAGCACGGGGGGATCGAGACTTTCCAAACAAGAGACCCAGTACTTC.

The rearrangement joins TRBV29-1 to TRBJ2-3; 14 bases map to TRBD2. V shed 6 bases and J 0 bases; nucleotides not matched to a gene: 5. The V gene's germline CDR1 is SQVTM and CDR2 ANQGSEA. The CDR3 loop spans 16 amino acids. CDR3 amino acids: CSVLGTSGGSTDTQYF. Written as DNA, the CDR3 is TGCAGCGTCCTCGGGACTAGCGGGGGAAGCACAGATACGCAGTATTTT.

The chain uses TRBV2 and TRBJ2-1, with 8 bases lining up with TRBD1. Trimming at V came to 6 bases and at J to 1 base, leaving 14 bases not matched to a gene. Looked up from germline, CDR1 is SNHLY and CDR2 is FYNNEI. The CDR3 consists of 18 residues. CDR3 in amino acids: CASRSDRGSSRSYNEQFF. The CDR3, as DNA: TGTGCCAGCAGAAGTGACAGGGGATCAAGCAGATCCTACAATGAGCAGTTCTTC.

This clonotype has more than one count but fewer than ten. V is TRBV29-1 and J is TRBJ2-7; 7 bases map to TRBD1. The V gene end was trimmed by 7 bases and the J gene end by 4 bases; junction bases not matched to a gene: 10. Germline CDR1 is SQVTM and CDR2 is ANQGSEA. The CDR3 extends over 13 amino acids. CDR3 in amino acids: CSAGQASWYEQYF. The DNA for the CDR3 is TGCAGCGCCGGACAGGCCTCGTGGTACGAGCAGTACTTC.